These 2 T cell receptor beta chains share one sample of origin, sequenced in a study of T cell responses to AZD1222 COVID-19 vaccine. Sequencing used immunoSEQ multiplex PCR; TCRdb keeps in-frame clones, though not all of them. The repertoire holds 120,000 or so clones, with approximately 92% as singletons. Source: peripheral blood, taken on day 0 of AZD1222 vaccination. Every receptor here comes from an adult in good health.

The CDR3 DNA reads as TGTGCCAGCAGTTACGGAGCAGCTCAGCCCCAGCATTTT. Translating gives CASSYGAAQPQHF. V and J are TRBV6-6 and TRBJ1-5; D unclear. The CDR3 is 13 amino acids. Germline CDR1 reads MNHNY; CDR2 reads SVGAGI (reference sequence). Deletions cut 2 bases from V and 6 bases from J, with 8 bases between.

The gene calls are TRBV18 and TRBJ2-7; TRBD2 matches at 9 bases. V trimming: 2 bases; J trimming: 6 bases; junction bases outside the gene matches: 8. Germline V gives CDR1 KGHSH, CDR2 LQKENI. The CDR3 length is 15 residues. CDR3 region: CASSPSLAGDSEQYF. CDR3 sequence (DNA): TGTGCCAGCTCACCATCCTTAGCGGGGGACAGCGAGCAGTACTTC.